Below, one TCR beta chain is given with its context. The source of the sample is a study of control samples from healthy donors and cancer patients. Repertoires were generated with immunoSEQ multiplex PCR, while TCRdb's copy carries only in-frame clones and drops some. The table records approximately 130,000 clones, 87% of them present only once. There are 13 residues in the CDR3. The germline CDR1 and CDR2 sequences are KGHSH and LQKENI. V gave up 8 bases and J gave up 6 bases; unmatched junction bases: 8. The sequence was collected from a middle-aged man in good health. V gene TRBV18 combines with J gene TRBJ2-7; TRBD2 aligns across 9 bases. Sequenced material: blood. CDR3 sequence (DNA): TGTGCCAGCAAAGCGGGGGGTGGCCCCGAGCAGTACTTC. This codes for CASKAGGGPEQYF.